The 24 T cell receptor beta chains presented below share a single source sample, sequenced in a study of shared T cell receptors in the human thymus. Assay: immunoSEQ multiplex PCR; the TCRdb copy retains only in-frame clones and omits some. Found here are about 660,000 clones, 70% to 90% of them singletons; the top ten hold over 0.008%. The data also belong to a second study, concerning human thymus T cells.

The sample comprised thymocytes. Receptors originate from a boy under two years old with a congenital heart defect.

This clone was detected only once. V usage is TRBV6-5 and J usage is TRBJ2-7; D is unresolved. Per the germline V gene, CDR1 is MNHEY and CDR2 is SVGAGI. The CDR3 runs 15 residues. Between the trimmed V and J ends, which lost 0 bases and 2 bases, there was a span of 11 bases. CDR3 nucleotide sequence: TGTGCCAGCAGTTACTCCCGACTTTCCGCCTACGAGCAGTACTTC. Translated, it gives CASSYSRLSAYEQYF.

The CDR3 bases are TGTGCCAGCAGCGTAGGGATGGGGGCCCTACTAGCGGGAGGGCCTTGGGAGACCCAGTACTTC. It yields the protein CASSVGMGALLAGGPWETQYF. V and J are TRBV9 and TRBJ2-5; 13 bases map to TRBD2. V gave up 0 bases and J gave up 5 bases; unmatched junction bases: 19. CDR3 size: 21 residues. The germline CDR1 and CDR2 sequences are SGDLS and YYNGEE.

The chain couples TRBV7-9 to TRBJ2-3; TRBD2 aligns across 8 bases. The V gene's germline CDR1 is SEHNR and CDR2 FQNEAQ (reference sequence). V shed 4 bases, J shed 2 bases, and the junction held 5 bases outside the gene matches. The CDR3 is 15 residues long. The CDR3 sequence: CASSWGGRSTDTQYF. The DNA for the CDR3 is TGTGCCAGCAGCTGGGGCGGGAGGTCCACAGATACGCAGTATTTT.

This clone has a single count. This chain connects TRBV19 to TRBJ2-5, with 10 bases that match TRBD1. V lost 5 bases and J lost 0; bases outside the gene matches: 12. The CDR3 spans 18 residues. Germline V gene lookup returns CDR1 LNHDA and CDR2 SQIVND (reference sequence). CDR3 amino acids: CASSLGQGGSINQETQYF. CDR3 DNA sequence: TGTGCCAGTAGTCTAGGACAGGGGGGTTCGATAAACCAAGAGACCCAGTACTTC.

J is TRBJ2-3 and V is TRBV14, with 8 bases matching TRBD1. V lost 5 bases, J lost 2 bases, and 3 bases stayed unmatched. Germline loops: CDR1 SGHDN, CDR2 FVKESK. The CDR3 runs to 14 residues. The CDR3 DNA reads as TGTGCCAGCAGCGTCAGGGGGCACACAGATACGCAGTATTTT. Protein sequence: CASSVRGHTDTQYF.

The CDR3 DNA is TGTGCCAGCAGCCCAACCCCGACAGGTGACTGGTCCTACGAGCAGTACTTC. Its translation is CASSPTPTGDWSYEQYF. The genes are TRBV27 and TRBJ2-7, with D possibly being TRBD1 (6 bases). V was clipped by 6 bases and J by 1 base, with 22 bases between them. Germline-derived CDR1 and CDR2 are MNHEY and SMNVEV (reference sequence). This CDR3 contains 17 residues.

The chain combines TRBV27 with TRBJ2-1; TRBD2 matches at 14 bases. The germline CDR1 and CDR2 sequences are MNHEY and SMNVEV (reference sequence). This CDR3 spans 15 amino acids. V dropped 5 bases and J dropped 8; count of bases not matched to a gene: 5. The CDR3 spells CASSLGLAGADEQFF. The DNA for the CDR3 is TGTGCCAGCAGTCTGGGACTAGCGGGAGCGGATGAGCAGTTCTTC.

The chain has TRBV6-5 and TRBJ2-3; D is ambiguous. Germline assignment: CDR1 MNHEY and CDR2 SVGAGI. Trimming took 0 bases from V and 5 from J, leaving 12 bases between them. CDR3 length: 15 residues. CDR3 residues: CASSYSFPPGDTQYF. DNA for the CDR3: TGTGCCAGCAGTTACTCCTTCCCCCCGGGAGATACGCAGTATTTT.

The V and J genes are TRBV9 and TRBJ2-1; no firm D call. Germline-derived CDR1 and CDR2 are SGDLS and YYNGEE. The ends were cut back, 0 bases at V and 10 bases at J, with 14 bases in the middle. CDR3 length equals 14 residues. This chain's CDR3 is CASSVVSSSPEQFF. CDR3 DNA: TGTGCCAGCAGCGTAGTATCCTCCTCCCCGGAGCAGTTCTTC. Together with reference TRBV9 and TRBJ2-1, the CDR3 gives the full variable domain: DSGVTQTPKHLITATGQRVTLRCSPRSGDLSVYWYQQSLDQGLQFLIQYYNGEERAKGNILERFSAQQFPDLHSELNLSSLELGDSALYFCASSVVSSSPEQFFGPGTRLTVL.

The V call is TRBV2, the J call TRBJ2-7; maybe TRBD1 (5 bases). The germline V and J ends were trimmed by 2 bases and 2 bases, with 13 bases remaining between them. Germline V gene lookup returns CDR1 SNHLY and CDR2 FYNNEI. The CDR3 spans 15 residues. In DNA, the CDR3 is TGTGCCAGCAGTGAATCGGTACCAGGGCCCTACGAGCAGTACTTC. It specifies CASSESVPGPYEQYF.

The chain couples TRBV7-9 to TRBJ2-7, with TRBD2 matching 7 bases. In germline, CDR1 is SEHNR, CDR2 FQNEAQ (reference sequence). The CDR3 totals 13 residues. The J segment lost 1 base and the V segment lost 6 bases, leaving 3 bases of the junction unmatched. CDR3 nucleotides: TGTGCCAGCAGTAGGACTAGGTCCTACGAGCAGTACTTC. This codes for CASSRTRSYEQYF.

The chain joins TRBV25-1 to TRBJ2-7; 9 nucleotides match TRBD1. Germline V lookup: CDR1 MGHDK, CDR2 SYGVNS. The V gene end was trimmed by 3 bases and the J gene end by 4 bases; junction bases not matched to a gene: 10. This CDR3 contains 16 residues. The CDR3: CASSDFGQGTSYEQYF. CDR3 DNA: TGTGCCAGCAGTGACTTCGGACAGGGGACATCATACGAGCAGTACTTC.

The CDR3 nucleotides are TGTGCCAGCAGCGCGGACCGACAGGGTCTCTATGGCTACACCTTC. The encoded protein is CASSADRQGLYGYTF. The chain is built from TRBV7-2 and TRBJ1-2; 7 bases align to TRBD1. V was pared by 5 bases and J by 4 bases, with 10 bases of the junction left unmatched. CDR1 and CDR2 from the germline V gene are SGHTA and FQGNSA. This CDR3 has 15 residues. The full variable domain, rest sourced from reference TRBV7-2 and TRBJ1-2, is GAGVSQSPSNKVTEKGKDVELRCDPISGHTALYWYRQSLGQGLEFLIYFQGNSAPDKSGLPSDRFSAERTGGSVSTLTIQRTQQEDSAVYLCASSADRQGLYGYTFGSGTRLTVV.

The chain uses TRBV20-1 and TRBJ2-7; 8 bases match TRBD1. The CDR3 extends over 11 amino acids. Per the germline V gene, CDR1 is DFQATT and CDR2 is SNEGSKA (reference sequence). The ends lost 6 bases at V and 7 bases at J; junction bases unmatched: 5. The CDR3 loop is CSASGGDEQYF. The CDR3 nucleotides read TGCAGTGCCTCAGGGGGCGATGAGCAGTACTTC.

The chain couples TRBV4-2 to TRBJ2-7; the match to TRBD2 covers 10 bases. The germline V gene has CDR1 LGHNA and CDR2 YNFKEQ. The trim removed 4 bases at V and 0 bases at J, leaving 9 bases unmatched. The CDR3 totals 17 residues. This chain's CDR3 is CASSRTLAGESSYEQYF. CDR3 sequence (DNA): TGTGCCAGCAGCCGGACCCTAGCGGGGGAGAGCTCCTACGAGCAGTACTTC.

This sequence joins TRBV6-4 and TRBJ2-1; 8 bases are shared with TRBD2. CDR3 length: 15 amino acids. V trimming: 2 bases; J trimming: 6 bases; junction bases outside the gene matches: 6. The germline gives CDR1 MRHNA, CDR2 SNTAGT. For the CDR3, the DNA is TGTGCCAGCAGTGACGAGGGACTAGGGCCCAATGAGCAGTTCTTC. Its protein is CASSDEGLGPNEQFF.

V and J are TRBV5-6 and TRBJ2-2; TRBD2 matches at 13 bases. CDR1 is SGHDT and CDR2 is YYEEEE in the germline V gene. This CDR3 region has 18 residues. V shed 3 bases, J shed 8 bases, and the junction held 13 bases outside the gene matches. CDR3 bases: TGTGCCAGCAGCTATAGAGGGGGGACTAGCGGGACGGAGGGGGAGCTGTTTTTT. Protein: CASSYRGGTSGTEGELFF.

The rearrangement links TRBV9 to TRBJ2-1; 10 positions match TRBD2. V gave up 2 bases and J gave up 2 bases; unmatched junction bases: 16. This CDR3 has 20 residues. Germline loops: CDR1 SGDLS, CDR2 YYNGEE. This CDR3 is CASSVESRMEREGAYNEQFF. CDR3 in DNA: TGTGCCAGCAGCGTGGAGTCCCGAATGGAGCGGGAGGGAGCCTACAATGAGCAGTTCTTC.

The chain links TRBV27 to TRBJ2-7; 12 bases fit TRBD2. Germline-derived CDR1 and CDR2 are MNHEY and SMNVEV (reference sequence). Trimming at V came to 0 bases and at J to 2 bases, leaving 8 bases not matched to a gene. The CDR3 is 18 amino acids. The CDR3 bases are TGTGCCAGCAGTTTATCCTTTTCGTGGACTAGCGGGACCTACGAGCAGTACTTC. As protein: CASSLSFSWTSGTYEQYF.

The chain couples TRBV4-3 to TRBJ2-3; 10 bases are a match to TRBD2. Germline loops: CDR1 LGHNA, CDR2 YSLEER. The CDR3 length is 16 residues. Trimming took 4 bases from V and 12 from J; bases not matched to a gene: 16. The CDR3 DNA sequence: TGCGCCAGCAGCCCAGGGGGGACTAGCGACCTGGGAACTCAGTATTTT. It is translated as CASSPGGTSDLGTQYF.

This chain links TRBV20-1 with TRBJ2-5; possible D gene TRBD2, 5 bases. Between the trimmed V and J ends, which lost 2 bases and 7 bases, there was a span of 8 bases. This CDR3 is 11 amino acids long. Germline values: CDR1 DFQATT, CDR2 SNEGSKA (reference sequence). DNA for the CDR3: TGCAGTGCTAGACCTGCGGGGACCCAGTACTTC. Translating it yields CSARPAGTQYF.

This sequence joins TRBV28 and TRBJ1-4; D unclear. This CDR3 comprises 13 residues. Trimming left V 4 bases short and J 7 bases short, with 10 bases between. The germline CDR1 and CDR2 sequences are MDHEN and SYDVKM. This chain's CDR3 is CASSSGRGEKLFF. CDR3 DNA sequence: TGTGCCAGCAGTTCCGGACGGGGTGAAAAACTGTTTTTT.

V and J are TRBV4-2 and TRBJ2-3; 8 bases map to TRBD1. Trimming removed 11 bases from V and 1 base from J; junction bases left unmatched: 23. Germline V gene sequence: CDR1 LGHNA, CDR2 YNFKEQ. CDR3 length: 19 residues. CDR3 sequence reads: CASKPDRTGPRRGTDTQYF. CDR3 nucleotide sequence: TGTGCCTCAAAACCAGACCGGACAGGGCCAAGAAGGGGCACAGATACGCAGTATTTT.

This chain links TRBV7-2 with TRBJ2-7; TRBD1 might be the D (6 bases). V shed 0 bases and J shed 3 bases, with 15 bases lying between them. The CDR3 is 16 amino acids. The germline CDR1 and CDR2 sequences are SGHTA and FQGNSA. The CDR3 sequence: CASSLAQGTSGYEQYF. The CDR3 DNA reads as TGTGCCAGCAGCTTAGCGCAGGGGACGTCTGGCTACGAGCAGTACTTC.